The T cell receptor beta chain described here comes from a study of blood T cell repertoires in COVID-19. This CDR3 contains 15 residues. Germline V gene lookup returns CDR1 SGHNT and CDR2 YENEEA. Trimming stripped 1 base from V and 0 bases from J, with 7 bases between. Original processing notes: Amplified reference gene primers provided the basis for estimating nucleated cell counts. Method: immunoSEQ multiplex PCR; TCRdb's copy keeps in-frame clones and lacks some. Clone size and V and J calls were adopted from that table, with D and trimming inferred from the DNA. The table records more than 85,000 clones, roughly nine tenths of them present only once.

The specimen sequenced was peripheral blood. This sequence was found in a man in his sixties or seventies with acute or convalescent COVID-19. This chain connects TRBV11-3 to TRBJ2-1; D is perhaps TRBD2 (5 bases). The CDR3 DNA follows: TGTGCCAGCAGCTTAGGTGGGAGCTCCTACAATGAGCAGTTCTTC. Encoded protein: CASSLGGSSYNEQFF.